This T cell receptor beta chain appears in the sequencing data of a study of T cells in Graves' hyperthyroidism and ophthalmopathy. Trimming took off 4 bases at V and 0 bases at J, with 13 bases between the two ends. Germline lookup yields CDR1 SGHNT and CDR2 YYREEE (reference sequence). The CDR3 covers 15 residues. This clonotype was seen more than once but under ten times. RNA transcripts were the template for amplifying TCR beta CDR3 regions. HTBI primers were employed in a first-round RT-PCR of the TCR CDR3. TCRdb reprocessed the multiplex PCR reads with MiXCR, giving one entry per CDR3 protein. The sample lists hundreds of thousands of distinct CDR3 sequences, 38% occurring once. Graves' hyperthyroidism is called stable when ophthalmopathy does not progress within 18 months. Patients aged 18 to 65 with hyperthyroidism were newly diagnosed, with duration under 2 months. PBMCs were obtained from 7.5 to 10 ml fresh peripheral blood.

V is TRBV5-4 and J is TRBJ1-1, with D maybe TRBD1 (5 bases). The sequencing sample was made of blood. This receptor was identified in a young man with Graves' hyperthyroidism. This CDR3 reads CASSVGGPMNTEAFF. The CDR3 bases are TGTGCCAGCAGCGTCGGGGGACCCATGAACACTGAAGCTTTCTTT.